This TCR beta chain was retrieved from a study of T cells in Graves' hyperthyroidism and ophthalmopathy. General observations from the study: A median about 6 months before onset, the model predicted ophthalmopathy.

Losses at the gene ends were 9 bases for V and 6 bases for J; bases not matched to a gene: 5. This CDR3 spans 13 amino acids. Germline V lookup: CDR1 MNHNS, CDR2 SASEGT. What was amplified from RNA transcripts were TCR beta CDR3 regions. First-round RT-PCR with HTBI primers amplified the TCR CDR3 region. TCRdb itself ran the multiplex PCR reads through MiXCR, one entry per CDR3 protein. Of around 610,000 distinct CDR3 sequences in the sample, roughly 14% were seen once. As to this clonotype: Its antigen is not known.

Sequenced sample: blood. The chain joins TRBV6-1 to TRBJ2-7; 13 positions agree with TRBD2. The TCR originated in a woman aged 40 to 50 with Graves' ophthalmopathy. Written as DNA, the CDR3 is TGTGCCAGTTCGACTAGCGGGGGGCGCGAGCAGTACTTC. Protein sequence: CASSTSGGREQYF.